This T cell receptor beta chain came from a study of human T cells and chemical hapten exposure (dated by TCRdb to about 2021). For the wider study: For sensitization, 2% DPC in acetone was applied to a 2 cm by 2 cm area of upper inner arm skin. Blood samples were taken from patients before sensitization (week 0) and then at 2, 6 and about 24 weeks after DPC sensitization. Blood for TCR sequencing was provided by twenty-nine alopecia patients at one to four time points (pre-sensitization, 2, 6 and 24 weeks). Throughout the roughly 25-week study period, patients were also given weekly therapeutic DPC doses on the scalp. Peripheral blood TCR repertoire changes were tracked in vivo in alopecia patients during primary and secondary sensitization to the hapten diphenylcyclopropenone (DPC). The patient cohort, mostly female, included alopecia areata with under or over 50% scalp involvement, alopecia totalis and alopecia universalis. Libraries were pooled for sequencing, and per-sample TCR yields varied mainly because of small differences in library volumes within the pool. Patch tests used Finn chambers with 0.01% DPC on the upper back, scored after 6 days by International Contact Dermatitis Research Group standards. Results the study describes overall, beyond this receptor: DPC sensitization did not change the number of TCRs with a frequency above 1 in 1000, and there was no evidence of changes in global repertoire structure. Alopecia, a presumed autoimmune disease, was present in all patients, so the immune response of the patients might differ from that of healthy individuals. Compared with pre-sensitization or healthy control sets, expanded TCRs formed significantly more large CDR3 similarity clusters, which is consistent with antigen-driven responses. Patch test score correlated positively with the number of PT1 expanded TCRs, reaching significance at thresholds 8, 16 and 32 but not at 4. Repeated subsampling changed both the strength of the expansion versus patch-test correlation and the threshold at which that correlation became significant.

This specimen's treatment or condition label, interpreted: therapeutic diphenylcyclopropenone sensitization with weekly scalp DPC. At each patch-test visit, blood was drawn before the patch test was applied. To be eligible, patients had to be aged 18 to 70, diagnosed with alopecia and judged suitable for DPC therapy, while pregnant patients were excluded. Total RNA was isolated from unfractionated whole blood collected in Tempus Blood RNA tubes. During library preparation, unique molecular identifiers were attached to individual cDNA molecules so that TCRs could be counted quantitatively and reproducibly. Each blood RNA sample was used to sequence both TCR alpha and TCR beta chains. As for the original processing: The median number of TCRs per sample was some 100,000, ranging from about 20,000 to 750,000. The Decombinator software suite was used to annotate the V, J and CDR3 of the TCR reads. Every sample was subsampled to the same number of TCRs (28,000) for the PS versus PT1 abundance plots. Expanded TCRs were defined as absent before sensitization and observed at least eight times at the 2-week time point. In-frame beta chains were kept once TCRdb had trimmed the public reads at Q25 with fastp and called clones with MiXCR. Each entry merges the rows of one CDR3 protein and shows their most common DNA and genes. The authors' filters were not applied to this entry. This sample is represented by around 1,600 distinct CDR3 sequences; about 50% of them were singletons. Under 4.5% of the sample belongs to the ten largest clones.

CDR1 is given as SNHLY and CDR2 as FYNNEI, both from the germline V gene. Inclusive of the bounding cysteine and phenylalanine, the CDR3 is 15 residues long. The kept DNA is CDR3 alone, 45 bases in frame from the first base. V was cut back by 3 bases and J by 0 bases, leaving a gap of 9 bases between them. On this clonotype: Its antigen specificity is not known. Base qualities are missing; no much larger clone stands one base away.

Here the sequenced sample was whole blood, taken before DPC sensitization or 2, 6, or about 24 weeks after (not recorded which). The source of this sequence is an adult with alopecia areata. Some clones in this sample may be carry-over from other donors' samples. This table probably holds off-target reads from a library built for another chain. The chain is assembled from TRBV2 and TRBJ2-1; the D gene is perhaps TRBD2, on 6 matching bases. The bases read TGTGCCAGCAGTGAGTGGGAGGTCTCCTACAATGAGCAGTTCTTC. Translation gives CASSEWEVSYNEQFF.